The clone carrying this T cell receptor (beta chain) occurred once. This record comes from a study of shared clonotypes between healthy human individuals. Germline-derived CDR1 and CDR2 are MDHEN and SYDVKM. J was trimmed by 5 bases and V by 5 bases; bases with no gene match: 8. This CDR3 is 15 amino acids long. Profiling relied on immunoSEQ multiplex PCR, and the TCRdb table lists in-frame clones only, not all of them. Counted here are more than 500,000 clones, approximately 94% occurring once; the ten biggest clones make up about 0.068%. Material: naive CD4+ T cells sorted from blood. Subset: CD45RA+ positively selected. The chain combines TRBV28 with TRBJ2-5; 10 positions match TRBD1. The sequence was collected from a young woman in good health. The CDR3 coding sequence is TGTGCCAGCAGTATTATGACAGGGGGCTTTGAGACCCAGTACTTC. The encoded protein is CASSIMTGGFETQYF.